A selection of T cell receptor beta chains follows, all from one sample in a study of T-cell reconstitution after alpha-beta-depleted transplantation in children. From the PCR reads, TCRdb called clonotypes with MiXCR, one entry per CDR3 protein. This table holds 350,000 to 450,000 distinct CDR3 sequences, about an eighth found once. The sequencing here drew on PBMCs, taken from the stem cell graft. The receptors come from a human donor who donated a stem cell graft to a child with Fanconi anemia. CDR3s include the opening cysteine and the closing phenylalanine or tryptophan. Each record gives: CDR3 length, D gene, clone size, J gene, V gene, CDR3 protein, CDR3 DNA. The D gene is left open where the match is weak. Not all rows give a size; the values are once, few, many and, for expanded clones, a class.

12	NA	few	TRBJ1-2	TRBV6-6	CAIKGGVYGYTF	TGTGCCATAAAAGGTGGCGTCTATGGCTACACCTTC
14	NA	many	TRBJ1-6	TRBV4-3	CASSQEWGLSPLHF	TGCGCCAGCAGCCAAGAATGGGGGTTGTCGCCCCTCCACTTT
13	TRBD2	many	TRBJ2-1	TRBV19	CASSIELAGEQFF	TGTGCCAGTAGTATAGAGCTAGCGGGTGAGCAGTTCTTC
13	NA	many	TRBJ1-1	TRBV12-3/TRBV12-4	CASSLKGLAEAFF	TGTGCCAGCAGTTTAAAGGGGTTAGCTGAAGCTTTCTTT
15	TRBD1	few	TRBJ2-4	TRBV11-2	CASSPPRGQENIQYF	TGTGCCAGCAGCCCCCCCCGGGGACAGGAAAACATTCAGTACTTC
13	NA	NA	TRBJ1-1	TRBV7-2	CASSSRRGHEAFF	TGTGCCAGCAGCTCAAGACGGGGGCATGAAGCTTTCTTT
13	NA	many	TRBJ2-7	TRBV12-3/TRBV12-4	CASSPEPLGNRDF	TGTGCCAGCAGTCCAGAACCTCTTGGGAATAGGGACTTC
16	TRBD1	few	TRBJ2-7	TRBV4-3	CASRVNQGAQSYEQYF	TGCGCCAGCAGGGTTAACCAGGGGGCTCAATCCTACGAGCAGTACTTC
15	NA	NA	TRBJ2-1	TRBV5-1	CASSLDPGPYNEQFF	TGCGCCAGCAGCTTGGACCCGGGTCCCTATAATGAGCAGTTCTTC
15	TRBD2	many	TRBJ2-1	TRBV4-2	CASSQETSGGNEQFF	TGTGCCAGCAGCCAAGAGACTAGCGGGGGCAATGAGCAGTTCTTC
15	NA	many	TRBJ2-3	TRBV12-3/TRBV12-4	CASSPSPLRTDTQYF	TGTGCCAGCAGTCCATCTCCCTTGCGCACAGATACGCAGTATTTT
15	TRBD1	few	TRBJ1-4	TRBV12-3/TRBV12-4	CASSLRDREGRKLFF	TGTGCCAGCAGTTTACGGGACAGGGAGGGTCGAAAACTGTTTTTT
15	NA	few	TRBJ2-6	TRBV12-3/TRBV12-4	CASSQTGKGANVLTF	TGTGCCAGCAGCCAAACAGGGAAAGGGGCCAACGTCCTGACTTTC
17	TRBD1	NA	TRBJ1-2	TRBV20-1	CSAREGPTGVLLYGYTF	TGCAGTGCTAGAGAGGGCCCCACAGGGGTGCTTCTCTATGGCTACACCTTC
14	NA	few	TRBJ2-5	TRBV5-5	CASTNTGYQETQYF	TGTGCCAGCACTAATACAGGGTACCAAGAGACCCAGTACTTC
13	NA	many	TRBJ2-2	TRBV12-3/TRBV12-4	CASSFRRVGELFF	TGTGCCAGCAGTTTTCGCCGAGTTGGGGAGCTGTTTTTT
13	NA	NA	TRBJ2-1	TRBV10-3	CAISENGNNEQFF	TGTGCCATCAGTGAAAACGGGAACAATGAGCAGTTCTTC
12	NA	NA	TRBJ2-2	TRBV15	CATRTAPGELFF	TGTGCCACTCGGACAGCCCCCGGGGAGCTGTTTTTT
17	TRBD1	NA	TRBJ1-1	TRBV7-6	CASSPYGGTGTSGEAFF	TGTGCCAGCAGCCCATACGGGGGGACAGGGACCTCCGGGGAAGCTTTCTTT
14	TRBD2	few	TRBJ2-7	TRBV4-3	CASSHAAGQYEQYF	TGCGCCAGCAGCCACGCAGCGGGGCAATACGAGCAGTACTTC
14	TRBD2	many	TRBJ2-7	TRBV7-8	CASSLRPAGAEQYF	TGTGCCAGCAGCTTACGGCCAGCGGGGGCCGAGCAGTACTTC
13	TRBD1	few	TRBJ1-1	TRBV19	CASNGQGETEAFF	TGTGCCAGTAACGGACAGGGGGAAACTGAAGCTTTCTTT
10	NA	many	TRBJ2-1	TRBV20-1	CSATDNEQFF	TGCAGTGCTACAGACAATGAGCAGTTCTTC
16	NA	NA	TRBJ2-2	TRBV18	CASSPRGERGTGELFF	TGTGCCAGCTCACCTCGAGGAGAGAGGGGGACCGGGGAGCTGTTTTTT
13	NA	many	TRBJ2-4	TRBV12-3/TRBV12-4	CASSSGIRDIQYF	TGTGCCAGCAGCTCAGGTATAAGGGACATTCAGTACTTC
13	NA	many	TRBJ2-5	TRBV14	CASSQLYQETQYF	TGTGCCAGCAGCCAACTGTACCAAGAGACCCAGTACTTC
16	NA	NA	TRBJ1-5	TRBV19	CASSILSTYSNQPQHF	TGTGCCAGTAGTATCCTGTCAACATATAGCAATCAGCCCCAGCATTTT
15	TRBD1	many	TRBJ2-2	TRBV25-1	CASSDPRTGVGELFF	TGTGCCAGCAGTGATCCCCGGACAGGGGTAGGGGAGCTGTTTTTT
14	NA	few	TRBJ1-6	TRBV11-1	CASSPRQADSPLHF	TGTGCCAGCAGCCCGCGACAGGCCGATTCACCCCTCCACTTT
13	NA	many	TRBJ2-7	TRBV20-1	CSARDGSPHEQYF	TGCAGTGCTAGAGACGGGAGCCCCCACGAGCAGTACTTC
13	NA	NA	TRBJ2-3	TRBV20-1	CSAMGVSADTQYF	TGCAGTGCTATGGGGGTTAGCGCAGATACGCAGTATTTT
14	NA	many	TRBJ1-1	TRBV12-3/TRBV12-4	CASSLAPPRTEAFF	TGTGCCAGCAGTTTGGCACCCCCTAGAACTGAAGCTTTCTTT
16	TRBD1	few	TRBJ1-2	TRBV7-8	CASSLGTGLLFGGYTF	TGTGCCAGCAGCTTAGGGACAGGGCTCTTGTTTGGCGGCTACACCTTC
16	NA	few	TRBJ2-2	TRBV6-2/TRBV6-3	CASSYRDGETTGELFF	TGTGCCAGCAGTTACCGGGACGGTGAGACCACCGGGGAGCTGTTTTTT
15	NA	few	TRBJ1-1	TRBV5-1	CASSLARQGGTEAFF	TGCGCCAGCAGCTTGGCACGTCAGGGAGGCACTGAAGCTTTCTTT
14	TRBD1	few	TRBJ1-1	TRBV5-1	CASSLGNRGTEAFF	TGCGCCAGCAGCTTGGGAAACAGGGGAACTGAAGCTTTCTTT
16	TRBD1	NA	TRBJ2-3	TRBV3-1	CASTNWDRASTDTQYF	TGTGCCAGCACCAACTGGGACAGGGCTAGCACAGATACGCAGTATTTT
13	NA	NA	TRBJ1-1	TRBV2	CASASDRNTEAFF	TGTGCCAGCGCGAGTGATCGGAACACTGAAGCTTTCTTT
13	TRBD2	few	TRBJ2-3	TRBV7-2	CASTPGSGATQYF	TGTGCCAGCACCCCGGGTAGCGGGGCTACGCAGTATTTT
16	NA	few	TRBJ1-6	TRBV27	CASSPTRSTYNSPLHF	TGTGCCAGCAGTCCCACTCGTTCTACCTATAATTCACCCCTCCACTTT
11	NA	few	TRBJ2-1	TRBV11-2	CASSEQSEQFF	TGTGCCAGCAGCGAACAGAGTGAGCAGTTCTTC
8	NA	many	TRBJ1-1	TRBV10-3	CAISGNLF	TGTGCCATCAGCGGAAACCTCTTT
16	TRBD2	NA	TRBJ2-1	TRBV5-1	CASSSPSGGRDNEQFF	TGCGCCAGCAGCTCACCTAGCGGGGGGCGAGACAATGAGCAGTTCTTC
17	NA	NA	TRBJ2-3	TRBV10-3	CAISAWGTEEGTDTQYF	TGTGCCATCAGTGCATGGGGGACGGAGGAGGGCACAGATACGCAGTATTTT
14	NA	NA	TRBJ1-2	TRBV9	CASSVSGSNYGYTF	TGTGCCAGCAGCGTTTCAGGGTCCAACTATGGCTACACCTTC
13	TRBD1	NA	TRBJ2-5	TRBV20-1	CSAAGTGRETQYF	TGCAGTGCGGCCGGGACAGGTAGAGAGACCCAGTACTTC
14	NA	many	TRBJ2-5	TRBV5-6	CASSLRGLRKTQYF	TGTGCCAGCAGCTTGAGGGGCTTGAGAAAGACCCAGTACTTC
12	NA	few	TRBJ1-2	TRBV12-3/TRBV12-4	CASSWGEYGYTF	TGTGCCAGCAGTTGGGGGGAGTATGGCTACACCTTC